This is a list of T cell receptor beta chains from one sample in a study of low-dose radiotherapy and immunotherapy resistance in tumors. TCRdb ran MiXCR on the reads and lists one entry per CDR3 protein. The sample shows under 90,000 distinct CDR3 sequences, 15% to 20% of them seen only once. The source was PBMCs, collected before treatment. The receptor source for this set is a male donor with prostate cancer. Both conserved end residues are part of each CDR3.

TRBJ2-2,TRBV5-1,CASRVRTSLGGELFF
TRBJ2-5,TRBV3-1,CASSQGTSGGVEETQYF
TRBJ2-5,TRBV29-1,CAVTGAIQETQYF
TRBJ2-4,TRBV6-1,CASSEILAKNIQYF
TRBJ2-6,TRBV7-9,CASSLMGGSSGANVLTF
TRBJ2-1,TRBV20-1,CSAPPPLAGGSFDEQFF
TRBJ1-5,TRBV3-1,CASSQEGRQPQHF
TRBJ1-1,TRBV27,CASSLRINTEAFF
TRBJ2-5,TRBV6-1,CASSTSRSIGIGETQYF
TRBJ1-1,TRBV7-2,CASSFGMLNTEAFF
TRBJ2-1,TRBV5-1,CASRIRQSSEQFF
TRBJ2-3,TRBV7-2,CASSVGTSGGTDTQYF
TRBJ2-2,TRBV29-1,CSVTGSNTGELFF
TRBJ1-2,TRBV29-1,CSVGTPASANYGYTF
TRBJ2-7,TRBV10-3,CAISEETGDFYEQYF
TRBJ2-2,TRBV5-5,CASTLEWGQGVPGELFF
TRBJ1-2,TRBV11-2,CASSPGVSGYTF
TRBJ2-7,TRBV30,CAWTPPGTGGYEQYF
TRBJ2-1,TRBV28,CASSPPPGTSGGASYNEQFF
TRBJ2-3,TRBV14,CASSLSHSTDTQYF
TRBJ2-7,TRBV6-5,CAARDRDYEQYF
TRBJ2-7,TRBV18,CASSRSGLTYEQYF
TRBJ2-2,TRBV11-2,CASSLSRVNTGELFF
TRBJ2-5,TRBV19,CASSRSTESQYF
TRBJ2-7,TRBV15,CATSGRGTGVYEQYF
TRBJ1-1,TRBV5-1,CASSLWGGKTEAFF
TRBJ2-7,TRBV4-2,CASSQMEGYEQYF
TRBJ2-3,TRBV27,CASTAGRDTQYF
TRBJ2-5,TRBV11-2,CASSLRLMKEGETQYF
TRBJ2-3,TRBV14,CASSQDLPGASTDTQYF
TRBJ2-7,TRBV20-1,CSAVGQGNYEQYF
TRBJ2-1,TRBV12-3/TRBV12-4,CASSRPRNEQFF
TRBJ1-2,TRBV7-2,CASSLDGVNGYTF
TRBJ1-1,TRBV12-3/TRBV12-4,CASSLAPTWAGVEDTEAFF
TRBJ2-7,TRBV11-2,CASSPLDRGYEQYF
TRBJ2-7,TRBV13,CASSPWTGRRDEQYF
TRBJ1-6,TRBV15,CATSRGDYNSPLHF
TRBJ1-3,TRBV20-1,CSAREGGTGNTIYF
TRBJ2-3,TRBV6-2/TRBV6-3,CASSKLGPRRAYF
TRBJ2-1,TRBV7-2,CASSLGPNNEQFF
TRBJ2-5,TRBV21-1,CASSKVEWRGAETHQETQYF
TRBJ2-7,TRBV5-1,CASSLSQSNYEQYF
TRBJ2-4,TRBV29-1,CSVEEGGNIQYF
TRBJ2-1,TRBV30,CAWSLGLFYNEQFF
TRBJ2-7,TRBV7-2,CASSPSSRGTFLGLEQYF
TRBJ2-1,TRBV7-9,CASSLLGDEQFF
TRBJ2-2,TRBV12-3/TRBV12-4,CASSPWRGDTGELFF
TRBJ1-3,TRBV15,CATSPLELELTGNTIYF
TRBJ2-7,TRBV2,CASSVDVTYEQYF